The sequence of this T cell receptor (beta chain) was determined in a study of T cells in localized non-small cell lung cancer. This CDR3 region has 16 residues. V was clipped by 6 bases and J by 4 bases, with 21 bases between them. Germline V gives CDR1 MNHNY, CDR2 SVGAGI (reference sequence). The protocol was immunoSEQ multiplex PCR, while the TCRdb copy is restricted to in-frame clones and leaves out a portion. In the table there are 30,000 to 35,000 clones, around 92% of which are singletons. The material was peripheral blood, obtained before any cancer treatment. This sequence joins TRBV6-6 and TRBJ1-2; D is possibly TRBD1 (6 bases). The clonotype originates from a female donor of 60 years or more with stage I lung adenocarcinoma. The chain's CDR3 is CASSSSGPGGGYGYTF. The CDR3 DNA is TGTGCCAGCAGCTCAAGCGGTCCGGGGGGCGGCTATGGCTACACCTTC.